These 5 T cell receptor beta chains originate from one sample sequenced in a study of CD8 T cells in ankylosing spondylitis. MiXCR, applied by TCRdb to the 5' RACE reads, yields one record per CDR3 protein. The sample records approximately 550,000 distinct CDR3 sequences, over 9.5% being singletons. The study's findings and limits: Roughly eight highly homologous variants formed a TCR beta motif that appeared characteristic of ankylosing spondylitis blood.

Their target antigens are unknown. Sequencing was carried out using blood, either unsorted or a sorted T cell fraction (not recorded which). These receptors came from a male donor with ankylosing spondylitis.

The chain couples TRBV6-1 to TRBJ2-1, with D perhaps TRBD2 (5 bases). Trimming shortened V by 4 bases and J by 4 bases, and 11 bases separated the two germline ends. The CDR3 is made up of 14 amino acids. The germline CDR1 and CDR2 sequences are MNHNS and SASEGT. As DNA, the CDR3 is TGTGCCAGCAGTGCAACTAGGAGGTACAATGAGCAGTTCTTC. The encoded protein is CASSATRRYNEQFF.

Regarding this clonotype: This may come from a read error, since a much larger clone is one base off. The CDR3, as DNA: TGTGCCAGCAGCAGGACTAGCGGGAGGGCCCTCTCCTACAATGAGCGGTTCTTC. Translating gives CASSRTSGRALSYNERFF. The J gene is TRBJ2-1, the V gene TRBV11-1, with 15 bases aligning to TRBD2. From germline, CDR1 is SGHAT and CDR2 FQDESV (reference sequence). The CDR3 has 18 amino acids.

This clonotype turned up a few times. The chain employs TRBV18 and TRBJ1-4; 8 bases fit TRBD1. Germline assignment: CDR1 KGHSH and CDR2 LQKENI. The CDR3 has 14 residues. Trimming cost V 3 bases and J 3 bases; bases outside gene matches: 0. The CDR3, as DNA: TGTGCCAGCTCACCGGACAGGGCTAATGAAAAACTGTTTTTT. It codes for CASSPDRANEKLFF.

V usage is TRBV18 and J usage is TRBJ2-1; 7 bases line up with TRBD2. V gave up 5 bases and J gave up 5 bases; unmatched junction bases: 6. Germline V gene lookup returns CDR1 KGHSH and CDR2 LQKENI. The CDR3 runs 14 residues. DNA of the CDR3: TGTGCCAGCTCATCCTTTGGGGGGGACAATGAGCAGTTCTTC. Amino acids: CASSSFGGDNEQFF.

In this sample, this clonotype turned up many times. The chain employs TRBV5-1 and TRBJ2-1; no clear D. Trimming took off 4 bases at V and 10 bases at J, with 15 bases between the two ends. The CDR3 runs to 13 residues. The germline V gene has CDR1 SGHRS and CDR2 YFSETQ. The CDR3 DNA reads TGCGCCAGCAGCCCGGACCCTGGTAGAGAGCAGTTCTTC. It is translated as CASSPDPGREQFF. Filled out from reference TRBV5-1 and TRBJ2-1, the complete variable domain reads KAGVTQTPRYLIKTRGQQVTLSCSPISGHRSVSWYQQTPGQGLQFLFEYFSETQRNKGNFPGRFSGRQFSNSRSEMNVSTLELGDSALYLCASSPDPGREQFFGPGTRLTVL.